This T cell receptor beta chain was identified in a study of blood T cell repertoires in COVID-19. Study at large: The United States, Italy and Spain were the sources of the acute and convalescent COVID-19 samples.

In the study's own analysis: Cell counts per sample came from amplifying reference gene primers. The table came from immunoSEQ multiplex PCR; TCRdb's copy has only in-frame clones and leaves some out. For V, J and clone size, that table is used; D and trimming come from the DNA. The table lists over 250,000 clones, 85% of them singletons. Trimming took 10 bases from V and 9 from J; bases not matched to a gene: 9. CDR3 length equals 14 residues. Germline V gene lookup returns CDR1 MNHEY and CDR2 SVGAGI. This TCR derives from a human donor in a cohort sampled during active COVID-19. The specimen was peripheral blood. The J gene is TRBJ2-1, the V gene TRBV6-5; 13 nucleotides align to TRBD2. The CDR3, as DNA: TGTGCCACCTTTGGACTAGCGGGAGTAGCTGAGCAGTTCTTC. Its protein is CATFGLAGVAEQFF.